The source of this T cell receptor beta chain is a study of control samples from healthy donors and cancer patients. The V segment lost 4 bases and the J segment 3 bases; nucleotides outside the gene matches: 8. Germline V CDR1 and CDR2: MNHEY, SMNVEV (reference sequence). CDR3 length: 17 amino acids. Sequencing was performed with immunoSEQ multiplex PCR; in TCRdb, only in-frame clones are kept and a portion is missing. The table lists approximately 150,000 clones, 85% to 95% of them singletons. The TCR originated in a man aged 35 to 55 in good health. The J gene is TRBJ2-6, the V gene TRBV27; TRBD1 matches 8 bases. Sample: blood. In DNA, the CDR3 is TGTGCCAGCAGTTCCGGACAGGGTGGGTATGGGGCCAACGTCCTGACTTTC. Its protein is CASSSGQGGYGANVLTF.